Following are 4 T cell receptor beta chains from one sample sequenced in a study of blood T cell repertoires in COVID-19. Produced via immunoSEQ multiplex PCR; TCRdb's table is partial and in-frame only. The data contain about 170,000 clones, approximately 88% of them singletons. Sequencing used peripheral blood. These receptors were taken from a man younger than 35 with active or convalescent COVID-19.

This chain connects TRBV5-1 to TRBJ2-1; D might be TRBD2 (6 bases). Germline V lookup: CDR1 SGHRS, CDR2 YFSETQ. The V gene lost 4 bases and the J gene lost 8 bases, with 16 bases spanning the gap. The CDR3 runs 14 residues. CDR3 protein: CASSPLGGVDEQFF. Written as DNA, the CDR3 is TGCGCCAGCAGCCCACTGGGGGGAGTGGATGAGCAGTTCTTC.

Comment on this clone: The sample contains more than one DNA sequence encoding this CDR3. The V and J genes are TRBV19 and TRBJ2-3; no clear D gene. The CDR3 loop spans 12 amino acids. Trimming stripped 5 bases from V and 3 bases from J, with 6 bases between. Germline assignment: CDR1 LNHDA and CDR2 SQIVND (reference sequence). CDR3 DNA: TGTGCCAGTAGTCCCCGTACAGATACGCAGTATTTT. This gives the protein CASSPRTDTQYF.

The rearrangement joins TRBV12-2 to TRBJ1-4; no check of the table's D call, TRBD1, against the DNA was made. TRBV12-2 is designated a pseudogene. There are 19 residues in the CDR3. CDR3 in amino acids: CASRVKTGALFGTNEKLFF. The DNA for the CDR3 is TGTGCAAGTCGGGTTAAAACAGGGGCGCTCTTCGGGACTAATGAAAAACTGTTTTTT.

The rearrangement links TRBV28 to TRBJ1-5; 10 bases align to TRBD1. CDR1 is MDHEN and CDR2 is SYDVKM in the germline V gene. The CDR3 covers 16 residues. J lost 5 bases, V lost 1 base, and 5 bases had no gene match. The CDR3 protein is CASSLYGQGDYQPQHF. The CDR3 DNA reads as TGTGCCAGCAGTTTATATGGACAGGGGGACTATCAGCCCCAGCATTTT. Full variable domain (outside the CDR3, taken from reference TRBV28 and TRBJ1-5): DVKVTQSSRYLVKRTGEKVFLECVQDMDHENMFWYRQDPGLGLRLIYFSYDVKMKEKGDIPEGYSVSREKKERFSLILESASTNQTSMYLCASSLYGQGDYQPQHFGDGTRLSIL.